The 15 T cell receptor beta chains in this list originate from one sample, sequenced in a study of blood T cell repertoires in COVID-19. The repertoire was sequenced with immunoSEQ multiplex PCR; TCRdb's copy has only in-frame clones and lacks some. The data show 350,000 or so clones, approximately 89% seen once. The source material was peripheral blood. Receptors originate from a woman aged 60-70 years with COVID-19, enrolled during active disease.

The chain has TRBV4-1 and TRBJ1-2; 9 nucleotides match TRBD1. CDR3 size: 17 residues. The ends lost 1 base at V and 7 bases at J; junction bases unmatched: 13. CDR1 and CDR2 from the germline V gene are MGHRA and YSYEKL. Written as DNA, the CDR3 is TGCGCCAGCAGCCAAGCCGGGACAGGGTATCGGACGGGTGGCTACACCTTC. This translates into CASSQAGTGYRTGGYTF.

The chain employs TRBV7-9 and TRBJ2-1, with 7 bases lining up with TRBD1. Germline assignment: CDR1 SEHNR and CDR2 FQNEAQ (reference sequence). V shed 4 bases, J shed 8 bases, and the junction held 5 bases outside the gene matches. The CDR3 extends over 13 amino acids. The CDR3 loop is CASSSYRGDEQFF. The DNA of the CDR3 is TGTGCCAGCAGCTCCTACAGGGGTGATGAGCAGTTCTTC.

The V and J genes are TRBV25-1 and TRBJ2-3; D is perhaps TRBD1 (6 bases). This CDR3 has 13 amino acids. V was clipped by 6 bases and J by 1 base, with 8 bases between them. Germline V lookup: CDR1 MGHDK, CDR2 SYGVNS. This CDR3 reads CASRGGGTDTQYF. The CDR3 DNA is TGTGCCAGCAGAGGGGGTGGCACAGATACGCAGTATTTT.

The chain combines TRBV19 with TRBJ1-5; weak D call: TRBD1 (6 bases). Per the germline V gene, CDR1 is LNHDA and CDR2 is SQIVND (reference sequence). The CDR3 length is 13 residues. V shed 5 bases and J shed 7 bases, with 12 bases lying between them. The CDR3 coding sequence is TGTGCCAGTAGTGACAGGTGGTACCAGCCCCAGCATTTT. The encoded protein is CASSDRWYQPQHF.

The chain uses TRBV12-5 and TRBJ2-2; D is unclear. The germline gives CDR1 LGHNT, CDR2 FRNRAP. This CDR3 has 14 amino acids. Trimming removed 1 base from V and 3 bases from J, with 6 bases in between. Here the CDR3 reads CASGLGQDTGELFF. The CDR3 DNA follows: TGTGCTAGTGGTTTGGGACAAGACACCGGGGAGCTGTTTTTT. Looking up the rest from reference TRBV12-5 and TRBJ2-2 gives the full variable domain: DARVTQTPRHKVTEMGQEVTMRCQPILGHNTVFWYRQTMMQGLELLAYFRNRAPLDDSGMPKDRFSAEMPDATLATLKIQPSEPRDSAVYFCASGLGQDTGELFFGEGSRLTVL.

The rearrangement links TRBV19 to TRBJ1-4; D ambiguous. V dropped 4 bases and J dropped 0 bases, with 12 bases sitting between them. There are 16 residues in the CDR3. From germline, CDR1 is LNHDA and CDR2 SQIVND (reference sequence). In DNA form, the CDR3 reads TGTGCCAGTAGTAACGAAGGGAGGCCAACTAATGAAAAACTGTTTTTT. Encoded protein: CASSNEGRPTNEKLFF. The complete variable domain, with remaining parts taken from reference TRBV19 and TRBJ1-4, reads DGGITQSPKYLFRKEGQNVTLSCEQNLNHDAMYWYRQDPGQGLRLIYYSQIVNDFQKGDIAEGYSVSREKKESFPLTVTSAQKNPTAFYLCASSNEGRPTNEKLFFGSGTQLSVL.

CDR3 sequence: CASRDRASDTQYF. The CDR3 nucleotides read TGTGCCAGCCGGGACAGGGCCTCAGATACGCAGTATTTT. This rearrangement joins TRBV6-5 to TRBJ2-3, with TRBD1 matching over 9 bases. The CDR3 has 13 amino acids. CDR1 and CDR2 from the germline V gene are MNHEY and SVGAGI. Germline trimming cut 8 bases from V and 4 bases from J; bases unmatched to any gene: 4.

This rearrangement joins TRBV11-2 to TRBJ1-1, with 9 nucleotides matching TRBD1. From germline, CDR1 is SGHAT and CDR2 FQNNGV. V trimming: 5 bases; J trimming: 5 bases; junction bases outside the gene matches: 9. The CDR3 has 15 residues. CDR3 in amino acids: CASSPQTGGRTEAFF. In DNA, the CDR3 is TGTGCCAGCAGCCCTCAAACAGGGGGCAGGACTGAAGCTTTCTTT.

The J gene is TRBJ1-4, the V gene TRBV7-9, with TRBD1 matching over 9 bases. V lost 5 bases and J lost 8; bases outside the gene matches: 6. Germline V lookup: CDR1 SEHNR, CDR2 FQNEAQ (reference sequence). This CDR3 comprises 14 residues. The CDR3 protein is CASSTTGGKEKLFF. The CDR3 DNA reads as TGTGCCAGCAGCACCACAGGGGGCAAAGAAAAACTGTTTTTT.

This clone was counted a few times. Here the CDR3 reads CASSFGQGPYEQYF. CDR3 in DNA: TGTGCCAGCAGCTTCGGACAGGGGCCCTACGAGCAGTACTTC. V usage is TRBV7-9 and J usage is TRBJ2-7, with TRBD1 identical over 9 bases. Trimming at V came to 3 bases and at J to 2 bases, leaving 2 bases not matched to a gene. The germline CDR1 and CDR2 sequences are SEHNR and FQNEAQ (reference sequence). The CDR3 spans 14 residues.

J is TRBJ2-3 and V is TRBV6-5; possibly TRBD2 for D (5 bases). Germline values: CDR1 MNHEY, CDR2 SVGAGI. The CDR3 loop spans 14 amino acids. V lost 0 bases, J lost 3 bases, and 7 bases lay in between. The CDR3 loop reads CASSYSTRTDTQYF. The DNA of the CDR3 is TGTGCCAGCAGTTACTCCACTAGAACAGATACGCAGTATTTT.

The chain combines TRBV6-5 with TRBJ1-2, with TRBD1 identical over 7 bases. The junction had 8 bases not matched to a gene; V was cut back by 6 bases and J by 7 bases. This CDR3 spans 13 amino acids. Germline V gene sequence: CDR1 MNHEY, CDR2 SVGAGI. CDR3 region: CASSLTGILGYTF. As DNA, the CDR3 is TGTGCCAGCAGCCTGACAGGGATTCTTGGCTACACCTTC.

The chain recombines TRBV6-5 with TRBJ1-2; D is uncertain. The germline V gene has CDR1 MNHEY and CDR2 SVGAGI. The CDR3 contains 14 residues. Trimming took off 7 bases at V and 6 bases at J, with 18 bases between the two ends. CDR3 region: CASTGNEGSNGYTF. DNA of the CDR3: TGTGCCAGCACCGGCAATGAGGGTTCTAATGGCTACACCTTC.

The chain uses TRBV5-4 and TRBJ2-2; 8 bases are shared with TRBD2. CDR1 is SGHNT and CDR2 is YYREEE in the germline V gene (reference sequence). The V segment lost 3 bases and the J segment 4 bases; nucleotides outside the gene matches: 5. CDR3 size: 15 residues. CDR3 protein: CASSSGGPGTGELFF. The CDR3 nucleotides read TGTGCCAGCAGCTCGGGGGGGCCGGGCACCGGGGAGCTGTTTTTT.

This clone has only a few counts. CDR3 DNA sequence: TGTGCCAGCTCGGACAGGGGGGGCAATCAGCCCCAGCATTTT. Translation gives CASSDRGGNQPQHF. The rearrangement joins TRBV6-5 to TRBJ1-5; 10 positions match TRBD1. CDR3 length: 14 amino acids. J lost 2 bases, V lost 8 bases, and 3 bases had no gene match. From germline, CDR1 is MNHEY and CDR2 SVGAGI.